These 22 T cell receptor beta chains were all obtained from the same sample, sequenced in a study of cytomegalovirus exposure and HLA in healthy donors. Some clones are missing from TCRdb's copy, which holds only in-frame ones; the method was immunoSEQ multiplex PCR. The table shows under 200,000 clones, with less than 95% occurring only once. Sequencing was carried out using PBMCs. The receptors here all came from a woman between 18 and 29 years old in good health and CMV-seropositive.

The V call is TRBV19, the J call TRBJ2-1, with TRBD2 matching 7 bases. V lost 5 bases to trimming and J lost 1 base; unmatched junction nucleotides: 2. This CDR3 is 14 amino acids long. The germline V gene has CDR1 LNHDA and CDR2 SQIVND (reference sequence). CDR3 coding DNA: TGTGCCAGTAGTGAGCGGGGATCCTACAATGAGCAGTTCTTC. It translates to CASSERGSYNEQFF.

CDR3 loop: CASPKTGNTGELFF. CDR3 DNA sequence: TGTGCCAGCCCCAAGACGGGGAACACCGGGGAGCTGTTTTTT. The V gene is TRBV11-2, the J gene TRBJ2-2; the D is unclear. Trimming removed 8 bases from V and 1 base from J, with 11 bases in between. This CDR3 is 14 amino acids long. The V gene's germline CDR1 is SGHAT and CDR2 FQNNGV.

The chain uses TRBV19 and TRBJ2-3, with 7 bases identical to TRBD2. V was clipped by 0 bases and J by 2 bases; unmatched bases: 5. CDR1 LNHDA and CDR2 SQIVND come from the germline V gene (reference sequence). There are 16 residues in the CDR3. CDR3 residues: CASSIDQAGATDTQYF. CDR3 in DNA: TGTGCCAGTAGTATAGATCAGGCGGGAGCCACAGATACGCAGTATTTT.

The CDR3 DNA is TGTGCCAGCACCTTTCAAGGGGGACGAAATAATGAGCAGTTCTTC. Translation gives CASTFQGGRNNEQFF. The chain uses TRBV5-4 and TRBJ2-1, with a tentative D call TRBD1 (6 bases). The CDR3 is 15 amino acids. Germline V gene sequence: CDR1 SGHNT, CDR2 YYREEE (reference sequence). V was shortened by 6 bases and J by 7 bases, with 20 bases between the two germline ends. The whole variable domain, remainder taken from reference TRBV5-4 and TRBJ2-1, is ETGVTQSPTHLIKTRGQQVTLRCSSQSGHNTVSWYQQALGQGPQFIFQYYREEENGRGNFPPRFSGLQFPNYSSELNVNALELDDSALYLCASTFQGGRNNEQFFGPGTRLTVL.

The table lists this clone with a few counts. The V and J genes are TRBV30 and TRBJ1-6; D unclear. Trimming cost V 0 bases and J 8 bases, with 5 bases left between them. Germline assignment: CDR1 GTSNPN and CDR2 SVGIG (reference sequence). This CDR3 has 12 residues. As DNA, the CDR3 is TGTGCCTGGAGTGTTACTCATTCACCCCTCCACTTT. This encodes CAWSVTHSPLHF.

The chain is built from TRBV1 and TRBJ1-2; the D segment call TRBD1 is taken from the table without a DNA check. TRBV1 is a pseudogene. CDR3 length equals 17 residues. CDR3 in amino acids: CTSSLRKLGHRRGSYTF. The CDR3 DNA follows: TGCACCAGCAGCCTCCGAAAGTTAGGACACCGAAGGGGAAGCTACACCTTC.

The chain couples TRBV5-1 to TRBJ1-1; a weak D match, TRBD1 (5 bases). Trimming pared 4 bases from V and 0 bases from J, leaving 10 bases between. CDR3 length equals 14 residues. Germline CDR1 SGHRS, CDR2 YFSETQ. The CDR3 DNA reads TGCGCCAGCAGCAGCAGGGATCTGAACACTGAAGCTTTCTTT. It encodes CASSSRDLNTEAFF.

V and J are TRBV5-1 and TRBJ2-7; unclear D gene. The germline CDR1 and CDR2 sequences are SGHRS and YFSETQ. This CDR3 is 13 amino acids long. V was clipped by 0 bases and J by 5 bases, with 9 bases between them. CDR3 loop: CASSLVATHEQYF. CDR3 nucleotides: TGCGCCAGCAGCTTGGTGGCAACCCACGAGCAGTACTTC.

This clone was counted once. The chain recombines TRBV6-5 with TRBJ2-7, with TRBD1 matching 7 bases. The CDR3 is 12 amino acids. Germline-derived CDR1 and CDR2 are MNHEY and SVGAGI. After removal of 5 bases from V and 6 bases from J, the junction contained 4 bases not matched to a gene. The CDR3 sequence: CASSPNRGEQYF. Written as DNA, the CDR3 is TGTGCCAGCAGTCCGAACAGGGGCGAGCAGTACTTC.

The rearrangement joins TRBV19 to TRBJ2-7; 8 bases fit TRBD1. From germline, CDR1 is LNHDA and CDR2 SQIVND (reference sequence). There are 14 residues in the CDR3. V trimming: 1 base; J trimming: 3 bases; junction bases outside the gene matches: 2. The CDR3 DNA reads TGTGCCAGTAGTATAGGGACAGGGAACTACGAGCAGTACTTC. Its translation: CASSIGTGNYEQYF.

A word on this clone: Within the sample, other DNA sequences also encode this same CDR3. V usage is TRBV7-9 and J usage is TRBJ1-4, with 9 bases matching TRBD1. The ends lost 5 bases at V and 5 bases at J; junction bases unmatched: 3. The CDR3 has 14 amino acids. Looked up from germline, CDR1 is SEHNR and CDR2 is FQNEAQ (reference sequence). The CDR3 DNA follows: TGTGCCAGCAGCCTGGGACAGGGAAATGAAAAACTGTTTTTT. Amino acids: CASSLGQGNEKLFF.

The chain recombines TRBV6-4 with TRBJ2-3; 12 positions match TRBD2. Germline V gene lookup returns CDR1 MRHNA and CDR2 SNTAGT. After removal of 5 bases from V and 4 bases from J, the junction contained 4 bases not matched to a gene. There are 15 residues in the CDR3. The CDR3 is CASSPLAGGPDTQYF. The CDR3 DNA reads as TGTGCCAGCAGTCCCCTAGCGGGGGGGCCAGATACGCAGTATTTT.

The chain links TRBV7-2 to TRBJ2-7, with 11 bases that match TRBD2. Per germline, CDR1 SGHTA and CDR2 FQGNSA. Losses at the gene ends were 0 bases for V and 1 base for J; bases not matched to a gene: 8. There are 18 residues in the CDR3. CDR3 in DNA: TGTGCCAGCAGCTTAGCATCACTAGCGGGAGTTCAATCCTACGAGCAGTACTTC. Its protein product is CASSLASLAGVQSYEQYF.

This sequence joins TRBV25-1 and TRBJ1-5; D is uncertain. V was trimmed by 3 bases and J by 6 bases, leaving 12 bases between them. CDR3 length: 14 residues. Germline V gene data show CDR1 as MGHDK and CDR2 as SYGVNS. In DNA form, the CDR3 reads TGTGCCAGCAGTGATCGAATTACGAGTCAGCCCCAGCATTTT. Amino acids: CASSDRITSQPQHF.

The V call is TRBV4-1, the J call TRBJ1-2; D remains unclear. The V end lost 5 bases, the J end lost 3 bases, and 13 bases lay between the germline ends. The CDR3 loop spans 14 amino acids. In germline, CDR1 is MGHRA, CDR2 YSYEKL. CDR3 DNA: TGCGCCAGCAGCATCCAAGGGAGGTACTATGGCTACACCTTC. Translation gives CASSIQGRYYGYTF.

V gene TRBV6-1 combines with J gene TRBJ2-3; 9 bases match TRBD1. CDR3 length: 15 residues. The V and J ends lost 7 bases and 1 base, in that order; junction bases with no gene match: 6. CDR1 and CDR2 (germline): MNHNS, SASEGT. CDR3 loop: CASTVQGARTDTQYF. The CDR3 DNA is TGTGCCAGCACAGTACAGGGGGCGCGCACAGATACGCAGTATTTT.

The chain joins TRBV4-1 to TRBJ2-7; 9 bases line up with TRBD2. From germline, CDR1 is MGHRA and CDR2 YSYEKL. The CDR3 runs to 15 residues. V was pared by 1 base and J by 3 bases, with 4 bases of the junction left unmatched. CDR3 DNA sequence: TGCGCCAGCAGCCAAGGTACAGCGGGAGGCTACGAGCAGTACTTC. Protein product: CASSQGTAGGYEQYF.

The chain combines TRBV7-2 with TRBJ2-5; 8 positions match TRBD2. Germline CDR1 is SGHTA and CDR2 is FQGNSA. This CDR3 is 16 amino acids long. Losses at the gene ends were 4 bases for V and 3 bases for J; bases not matched to a gene: 10. CDR3 region: CASSYRGRGGKETQYF. Here the CDR3 DNA reads TGTGCCAGCAGCTATCGGGGTCGGGGGGGTAAAGAGACCCAGTACTTC.

CDR3 sequence (DNA): TGTGCCAGCAGATTCCTTCCCCACGAGCAGTACTTC. It specifies CASRFLPHEQYF. This chain connects TRBV28 to TRBJ2-7; unclear D gene. Germline CDR1 and CDR2: MDHEN and SYDVKM. Trimming shortened V by 6 bases and J by 5 bases, and 11 bases separated the two germline ends. This CDR3 contains 12 residues.

The chain has TRBV7-9 and TRBJ2-5; TRBD2 agrees at 8 bases. CDR1 is SEHNR and CDR2 is FQNEAQ in the germline V gene (reference sequence). Unmatched junction bases numbered 5, after V lost 4 bases and J lost 1 base. This CDR3 contains 15 residues. This CDR3 reads CASSSGRGVQETQYF. The CDR3 nucleotides are TGTGCCAGCAGCTCGGGGCGGGGGGTCCAAGAGACCCAGTACTTC.

The CDR3 here is CASSLRQGYEQYF. CDR3 bases: TGTGCCAGCAGTCTGAGACAGGGTTACGAGCAGTACTTC. The V call is TRBV6-5, the J call TRBJ2-7; 7 bases line up with TRBD1. With V trimmed by 5 bases and J by 4 bases, 5 bases remained unmatched. This CDR3 is 13 amino acids long. In germline, CDR1 is MNHEY, CDR2 SVGAGI.

The chain couples TRBV19 to TRBJ1-2; 7 bases match TRBD1. The CDR3 length is 13 residues. Trimming cost V 3 bases and J 6 bases; bases outside gene matches: 4. Germline V gene sequence: CDR1 LNHDA, CDR2 SQIVND (reference sequence). Here the CDR3 DNA reads TGTGCCAGTAGTATTGGGACAGTTGATGGCTACACCTTC. As protein: CASSIGTVDGYTF.